These T cell receptor beta chains were read from a single sample in a study of blood T cell repertoires in COVID-19. Assay: immunoSEQ multiplex PCR; the TCRdb copy retains only in-frame clones and omits some. The sample records about 250,000 clones, 89% being singletons. Sequencing was carried out using peripheral blood. Receptors were obtained from a woman aged 40 to 49 who had recovered from COVID-19. CDR3s include the opening cysteine and the closing phenylalanine or tryptophan. The D gene is left open where the match is weak. Size values are once, few and many counts, or a class for expanded clones, and some rows have none.

CDR3 DNA,CDR3 protein,V gene,CDR3 length,D gene,J gene,clone size
TGTGCCAGTAGCGAACCGACAGGGAGCAGGCTAGGCTACACCTTC,CASSEPTGSRLGYTF,TRBV19,15,TRBD1,TRBJ1-2,.
TGTGCCAGCAGCTCCGGGGAGATGGAGACCCAGTACTTC,CASSSGEMETQYF,TRBV11-3,13,.,TRBJ2-5,.
TGCGCCAGCAGTGAGTCCAGTCTTGATACGCAGTATTTT,CASSESSLDTQYF,TRBV10-1,13,.,TRBJ2-3,.
TGCGCCAGCAGCCTAAGTGCTACGTTGAACACTGAAGCTTTCTTT,CASSLSATLNTEAFF,TRBV5-1,15,.,TRBJ1-1,.
TGTGCCAGCAGTACAGGAAATAACTATGGCTACACCTTC,CASSTGNNYGYTF,TRBV5-6,13,.,TRBJ1-2,.
TGTGCCAGCAGCTGGCCCGGGACAGGGATTTACGAGCAGTACTTC,CASSWPGTGIYEQYF,TRBV7-9,15,TRBD1,TRBJ2-7,.
TGTGCCAGCAGCGTAGGGGGGCGCATCGGGGACAATGAGCAGTTCTTC,CASSVGGRIGDNEQFF,TRBV9,16,.,TRBJ2-1,.
TGTGCCAGCAGCTTAGACCGGGGGGTGGAAGCTTTCTTT,CASSLDRGVEAFF,TRBV7-9,13,.,TRBJ1-1,.
TGCGCCAGCAGCCTTAAAGACAGATTCAGCACAGATACGCAGTATTTT,CASSLKDRFSTDTQYF,TRBV5-1,16,.,TRBJ2-3,.
TGTGCCACCAGTAACCTTCTAGCGGGAGCTGACAATGAGCAGTTCTTC,CATSNLLAGADNEQFF,TRBV24-1,16,TRBD2,TRBJ2-1,.
TGTGCCAGTAGTCCAAGGACTAGCGGGAGTGCAGATACGCAGTATTTT,CASSPRTSGSADTQYF,TRBV19,16,TRBD2,TRBJ2-3,.
TGTGCCAGCTCGGTTCTAACAGGGGCTCACGAGCAGTACTTC,CASSVLTGAHEQYF,TRBV7-2,14,TRBD1,TRBJ2-7,.
TGTGCCAGCAGCCCCGACAGGGGCAATCAGCCCCAGCATTTT,CASSPDRGNQPQHF,TRBV7-9,14,TRBD1,TRBJ1-5,.
TGTGCCACCAGTGTCTCCCCGGGACAGGGCGAGGAAAAACTGTTTTTT,CATSVSPGQGEEKLFF,TRBV24-1,16,TRBD1,TRBJ1-4,.
TGTGCCAGCTCGCCCGGGAGATATGACAATGAGCAGTTCTTC,CASSPGRYDNEQFF,TRBV5-4,14,.,TRBJ2-1,.
TGTGCCAGCAGTTACTCGTCGAGCGGGGGGGCTCAGCAGTACTTC,CASSYSSSGGAQQYF,TRBV6-2/TRBV6-3,15,TRBD2,TRBJ2-7,few
TGCGCCAGCAGCCCCACCGGGACAGGGCGGACTGAAGCTTTCTTT,CASSPTGTGRTEAFF,TRBV5-1,15,TRBD1,TRBJ1-1,.
TGCGCCAGCAGCTTGGGCGGGACTAGCGGCACCGGGGAGCTGTTTTTT,CASSLGGTSGTGELFF,TRBV5-1,16,TRBD2,TRBJ2-2,.
TGTGCCAGCAGCCTCAAGGACAGGGCGGGCTATGGCTACACCTTC,CASSLKDRAGYGYTF,TRBV5-4,15,TRBD1,TRBJ1-2,.
TGTGCCAGCAGCAGAACCGGGACAGGGAACACTGAAGCTTTCTTT,CASSRTGTGNTEAFF,TRBV5-4,15,TRBD1,TRBJ1-1,.
TGTGCCATCAAGAACGGGACAGGGTCTTATAATTCACCCCTCCACTTT,CAIKNGTGSYNSPLHF,TRBV10-3,16,TRBD1,TRBJ1-6,.
TGTGCCAGCAGTTACTCCGTGGGGGGGCCAGATACGCAGTATTTT,CASSYSVGGPDTQYF,TRBV6-5,15,.,TRBJ2-3,.
TGCGCCAGCAGCTTAAGACAGCGGGATGGCTACACCTTC,CASSLRQRDGYTF,TRBV5-1,13,.,TRBJ1-2,.
TGTGCCAGCAGCCCCTCCCGCGGGGAAGAGACCCAGTACTTC,CASSPSRGEETQYF,TRBV9,14,.,TRBJ2-5,.
TGTGCCAGCAGATCCGGCAGGTTCACAGATACGCAGTATTTT,CASRSGRFTDTQYF,TRBV11-2,14,.,TRBJ2-3,.
TGCGCCAGCAGCATGCGGACAGGGGGTTTCTACGAGCAGTACTTC,CASSMRTGGFYEQYF,TRBV4-1,15,TRBD1,TRBJ2-7,.
TGCGCCAGCAGCTTAGACAGGTTTACTGAAGCTTTCTTT,CASSLDRFTEAFF,TRBV5-1,13,.,TRBJ1-1,.
TGTGCCAGCAGTCATCCCACCAGATCTAGCACAGATACGCAGTATTTT,CASSHPTRSSTDTQYF,TRBV28,16,.,TRBJ2-3,once
TGTGCCAGCAGCCACCGAAGGGGGGTTTGGACAGGGCGATACGCAACTAATGAAAAACTGTTTTTT,CASSHRRGVWTGRYATNEKLFF,TRBV4-2,22,TRBD1,TRBJ1-4,.
TGTGCCAGTAACCCGGGACTTCTAGTAGGTGAAAAACTGTTTTTT,CASNPGLLVGEKLFF,TRBV19,15,.,TRBJ1-4,.
TGTGCCAGCAGCGGACAGGGGAATCAGCCCCAGCATTTT,CASSGQGNQPQHF,TRBV7-2,13,TRBD1,TRBJ1-5,.
TGTGCCAGTAGTTGGGAGGCGGTGACTGGAAACACCATATATTTT,CASSWEAVTGNTIYF,TRBV19,15,.,TRBJ1-3,.
TGTGCCAGCAGGAATAGCGGGATTAAGACCGGGGAGCTGTTTTTT,CASRNSGIKTGELFF,TRBV6-5,15,TRBD2,TRBJ2-2,.
TGTGCCAGCAGCCTGATAGGACAGGGGGTGAACACTGAAGCTTTCTTT,CASSLIGQGVNTEAFF,TRBV5-6,16,TRBD1,TRBJ1-1,.
TGCAGCGTTGGGCAGGCGAACACCGGGGAGCTGTTTTTT,CSVGQANTGELFF,TRBV29-1,13,.,TRBJ2-2,once
TGTGCCAGTAGTAAGAGACAAGCTGGGGCCAACGTCCTGACTTTC,CASSKRQAGANVLTF,TRBV19,15,.,TRBJ2-6,once
TGTGCCAGCAGTGATACAGGGGGGGGCCTCATTCAGTACTTC,CASSDTGGGLIQYF,TRBV2,14,.,TRBJ2-4,once
TGTGCCACCAGTGACCCCCGAGACAGGGGAGACTATGGTGGCTACACCTTC,CATSDPRDRGDYGGYTF,TRBV24-1,17,TRBD1,TRBJ1-2,.
TGTGCCACCAGTGATGACAGGGGGCCAGACAAAAACATTCAGTACTTC,CATSDDRGPDKNIQYF,TRBV24-1,16,TRBD1,TRBJ2-4,.
TGTGCCAGCAGCTTGACTAGCGGGGTCACAGATACGCAGTATTTT,CASSLTSGVTDTQYF,TRBV7-2,15,TRBD2,TRBJ2-3,.